The T cell receptor (beta chain) described here comes from a study of T cell repertoires in aging, cancer and after chemotherapy. Amplification of TCR beta used genomic DNA extracted from peripheral blood. This clonotype is categorized as large. A mixed TRB-A/B primer pool amplified rearranged TRB by multiplex touch-down PCR. MiXCR, run by TCRdb on the multiplex PCR reads, gives a single entry per CDR3 protein. The repertoire holds about 1,300 distinct CDR3 sequences, with 29% as singletons. Germline CDR1 and CDR2: SGHDT and YYEEEE. V lost 2 bases, J lost 4 bases, and 12 bases lay in between. The CDR3 contains 14 residues.

Sequenced material: blood. The J gene is TRBJ1-2, the V gene TRBV5-6; D possibly corresponds to TRBD1 (6 bases). The TCR was taken from a human donor with a solid tumor. The CDR3, as DNA: TGTGCCAGCAGCTTAGGGGACACCTCCTATGGCTACACCTTC. Translated, it gives CASSLGDTSYGYTF.